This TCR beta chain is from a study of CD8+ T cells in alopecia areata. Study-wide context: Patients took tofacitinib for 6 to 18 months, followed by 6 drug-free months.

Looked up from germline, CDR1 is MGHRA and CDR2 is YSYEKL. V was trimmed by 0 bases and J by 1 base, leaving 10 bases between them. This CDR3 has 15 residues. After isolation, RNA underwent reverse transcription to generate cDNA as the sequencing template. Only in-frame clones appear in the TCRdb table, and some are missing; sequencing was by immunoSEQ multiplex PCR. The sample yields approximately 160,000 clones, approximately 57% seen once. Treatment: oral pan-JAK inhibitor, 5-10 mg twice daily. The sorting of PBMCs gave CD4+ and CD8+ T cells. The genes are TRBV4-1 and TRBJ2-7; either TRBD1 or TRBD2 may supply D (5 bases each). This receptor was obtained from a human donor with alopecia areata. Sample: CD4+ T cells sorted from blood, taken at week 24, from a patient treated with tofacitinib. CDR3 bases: TGCGCCAGCAGCCAAGACCGGGACGGATCCTACGAGCAGTACTTC. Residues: CASSQDRDGSYEQYF.